This is a list of T cell receptor beta chains from one sample in a study of blood T cell repertoires in COVID-19. Libraries were prepared by immunoSEQ multiplex PCR; TCRdb keeps only in-frame clonotypes and omits some of them. Of a few hundred thousand clones listed, 89% are singletons. Sequencing input: PBMCs or T cells enriched from blood (not recorded which). These receptors were taken from a woman aged 60-75 years who had recovered from COVID-19. The CDR3 runs from the conserved cysteine through the conserved F or W. A D gene is named only where the DNA matches it firmly. Expanded clones are given a class, and other clones once, few, many or no size at all.

D gene	clone size	V gene	J gene	CDR3 length	CDR3 DNA	CDR3 protein
-	-	TRBV18	TRBJ2-1	12	TGTGCCAGCTCACCTGCTAACAATGAGCAGTTCTTC	CASSPANNEQFF
TRBD1	-	TRBV3-1/TRBV3-2	TRBJ1-2	14	TGTGCCAGCAGCCATGGGACAGGGGGCGGTGGCTACACCTTC	CASSHGTGGGGYTF
-	-	TRBV29-1	TRBJ2-5	13	TGCAGCGTCGGAGCCACGTCCGGGGAGACCCAGTACTTC	CSVGATSGETQYF
-	once	TRBV5-8	TRBJ2-5	13	TGTGCCAGCAGCCCAGGGGGGCGAGAGACCCAGTACTTC	CASSPGGRETQYF
-	-	TRBV7-8	TRBJ1-2	13	TGTGCCAGCATTGGCCAGACTAAAACCGGCTACACCTTC	CASIGQTKTGYTF
-	-	TRBV5-6	TRBJ1-2	14	TGTGCCAGCAGCTTGGGGACAGCCAACTATGGCTACACCTTC	CASSLGTANYGYTF
-	-	TRBV30	TRBJ2-1	14	TGTGCCTGGAGTCCCCAGGGGCTTGGCAATGAGCAGTTCTTC	CAWSPQGLGNEQFF
TRBD2	few	TRBV7-9	TRBJ2-5	16	TGTGCCAGCAGACAGACTAGCGGGGGGGCCAGTGGGACCCAGTACTTC	CASRQTSGGASGTQYF
TRBD1	-	TRBV9	TRBJ2-7	16	TGTGCCAGCAGCGGGGGCTATGGGACAGGGGGCTACGAGCAGTACTTC	CASSGGYGTGGYEQYF
TRBD1	few	TRBV18	TRBJ1-5	14	TGTGCCAGCTCAGTTGAACAGGGGGGTCAGCCCCAGCATTTT	CASSVEQGGQPQHF
-	-	TRBV5-6	TRBJ2-7	13	TGTGCCAGCAGCCCCGACACCGGTTACGAGCAGTACTTC	CASSPDTGYEQYF
TRBD1	-	TRBV24-1	TRBJ2-1	21	TGTGCCACCAGTGAGGCGCTTGGACAGGGTCTAACTCCCACCATATACAATGAGCAGTTCTTC	CATSEALGQGLTPTIYNEQFF
TRBD1	-	TRBV5-1	TRBJ2-5	15	TGCGCCAGCAGCCGGACAGGGATGGGGCAAGAGACCCAGTACTTC	CASSRTGMGQETQYF
-	few	TRBV4-1	TRBJ2-1	17	TGCGCCAGCAGCCAAGGGCTCGGAGGGAGCTCCTACAATGAGCAGTTCTTC	CASSQGLGGSSYNEQFF
TRBD2	-	TRBV9	TRBJ2-7	15	TGTGCCAGCAGCTTCCTAGCGGGGCAGGGAGGCGAGCAGTACTTC	CASSFLAGQGGEQYF